This T cell receptor beta chain is from a study of cytomegalovirus exposure and HLA in healthy donors (dated by TCRdb to about 2017). General notes on the study: An earlier analysis of approximately 600 of the donors reported about 290 Gb of sequence data and about 100 million unique TCR beta sequences from 150 million to 200 million T cells. An early release that covered about 600 HLA-typed donors contained about 300 gigabases of sequencing data and tens of millions of unique TCR sequences. Of the approximately 400 genotyped donors, over 65% fell in the genetic ancestry cluster associated with self-reported Caucasian donors. The study aimed to test whether cataloging public T cell receptors could reveal signatures of past pathogen exposure. The T cell repertoires of around 730 subjects were profiled by immunosequencing and related to cytomegalovirus serostatus. Along with the approximately 700-subject first cohort, a separate validation cohort of roughly 110 different subjects was used. The study combined high-throughput TCR immunosequencing, statistical association of individual TCRs with disease status, and machine learning to predict cytomegalovirus infection status. To study patterns of TCR occurrence, a later analysis re-analyzed previously published TCR beta repertoires from 666 donors and added high-resolution HLA genotyping. The later analysis used no new phenotypic data to find candidate immune exposures, relying instead on TCR beta sequences and their occurrence across donors. In an earlier analysis of 587 of the donors, high-throughput TCR beta sequencing was used to judge whether each TCR beta V gene segment behaved as functional or pseudogenic. Donor age, sex, ethnicity and CMV serostatus were collected together with the repertoire data. Genome-wide SNP genotypes for about 65% of the roughly 700 donors were used in a later genetic analysis, which treated that subset as a discovery cohort. Every discovery cohort repertoire had been produced on one sequencing platform. Class I and class II HLA loci were covered by the typing at four-digit resolution. The number of typed donors differed by locus: roughly 620-630 for A, B, C, DRB1 and DQB1; 500 to 550 for DQA1; some 590 for DPA1; and some 430 for DPB1. Roughly 5 DR-DQ haplotypes were handled as single units for association and clustering, since linkage in the cohort was strong. Across around 400 genotyped donors of the cohort, an average of approximately 200,000 unique TCR beta nucleotide sequences per donor were sequenced, and roughly 20% of those sequences were non-productive.

In total, roughly 670 healthy bone marrow donors made up the cohort. At the time of sampling, every cohort member was nominally healthy, though immune exposures that went unrecorded were likely present. The donor tested CMV seronegative, placing the donor among the 350 or so seronegative members of the cohort. A peripheral blood sample was collected from each donor, and TCR beta sequencing was performed on peripheral blood mononuclear cells. The Qiagen DNeasy Blood Extraction Kit was used to extract genomic DNA from the blood cell samples. CDR1 MNHNS and CDR2 SASEGT are derived from the germline V gene. The CDR3 holds 14 amino acids from the cysteine to the phenylalanine. The retained sequence is limited to the CDR3, 42 bases, with the frame set at the first base. Trimmed from V: 7 bases; trimmed from J: 7 bases; junction bases lacking a gene match: 10. The research as a whole found: A further reported finding was that TCR beta sequences accurately predicted the HLA-A and HLA-B alleles for most subjects in the first cohort. Because counts were too low, seventeen rarely observed V segments, including chromosome 9 orphons, were excluded from the earlier analysis of fewer than 650 of the donors. According to a later genetic analysis, donors in an Asian-associated ancestry cluster had fewer N-insertions in productive TCRs than the approximately 710-donor mean. The study listed 150 to 200 TCR beta chains as associated with cytomegalovirus. Broadly in line with IMGT annotations, most TCR beta V segments showed up in productive rearrangements about 87% or about 30% of the time in an earlier analysis of around 550 of the donors. The cohort was sequenced for TCR beta chains only, and without alpha or paired-chain data the features that could be detected were limited. The authors suggested that the approach could potentially be generalized to other disease states and immunological phenotypes. Three of the identified cytomegalovirus-associated TCR beta chains were confirmed in vitro to be specific for cytomegalovirus antigens. Some IMGT-functional V segments, including TRBV6-2 and TRBV6-3, could not be told apart with the 87-base-pair reads, so those segments were excluded. A later analysis found that most CMV-associated TCR beta chains appeared HLA-restricted, with HLA associations seemingly driven largely by CMV exposure. Correlated functional status among segregating V segments might be attributable to linkage disequilibrium, but an unknown experimental factor could not be ruled out. A cluster of highly shared sequence variants was judged likely to represent a technical artifact of the sequencing pipeline. Several of the top co-occurrence clusters appeared to be linked to parvovirus B19, influenza, CMV and Epstein-Barr virus, according to a later analysis. When HLA alleles, especially DR and DQ, strongly co-occurred, attributing TCR associations to individual alleles was difficult. V-gene and J-gene trimming of TCR beta chains was associated with a missense DCLRE1C variant in a later genetic analysis, and the association was replicated in an independent cohort. A later analysis associated 15,000 to 20,000 TCR beta sequences with specific HLA alleles at a false discovery rate of 0.05. For the cohort, immune exposure information was limited to CMV serostatus. Most TCR sequences were observed very rarely across donors, whereas some public TCRs were present in many individuals. The classifier was reported to diagnose cytomegalovirus status with high specificity and sensitivity in both the original cohort and the validation cohort. Presence/absence analyses assumed roughly uniform sequencing depth across donors, an assumption that may not hold. In a later analysis, the rate of TCR association differed among HLA loci, with DRB1 alleles having the most associated TCRs and HLA-C alleles having the fewest. A later analysis found that HLA-associated TCR beta chains were more clonally expanded and had lower generation probabilities than equally common non-associated chains. Because HLA typing was unavailable for some donors at each locus, only the typed subset was used in association tests.

Libraries came from the immunoSEQ multiplex PCR assay. For the multiplex PCR, a mixture combining 60 forward primers for TCR Vbeta segments and 13 reverse primers for TCR Jbeta segments was used. The CDR3 region of rearranged TCR beta genes was amplified from genomic DNA with a multiplex PCR assay. The Illumina HiSeq System was used to sequence the amplified TCR beta libraries as 87-base-pair reads. The authors' analysis ran thus. A later analysis tallied tens of millions of unique TCR beta chains across the 666 repertoires, and around 12 million of those chains were shared by two or more donors. To remove PCR and sequencing errors, raw reads were error-corrected and collapsed into unique sequences using a nearest-neighbor algorithm that merged closely related sequences. To assign V, D and J gene segments, CDR3 sequences were aligned to IMGT reference sequences. For a sequence to be retained, a match of at least six nucleotides was required to both a V gene segment and a J gene segment. A rearrangement counted as productive if the CDR3 had no stop codons and remained in frame with V and J, and every other rearrangement counted as non-productive. CDR3 was defined by IMGT convention, running from the second conserved V-encoded cysteine to the conserved J-encoded phenylalanine. Sequences without an unambiguous match to a single V gene segment were excluded from the earlier analysis of 500 to 700 of the donors. An earlier analysis of several hundred of the donors called V segments functional above 56.7% productive rearrangements and segregating when the between-donor standard deviation exceeded 5%. A statistical classification framework was developed to diagnose cytomegalovirus status using the catalog of TCR beta chain sequences. A later analysis assigned V and J genes by comparing TCR nucleotide sequences with IMGT/GENE-DB human TR gene sequences. The TCRdist pipeline was used in a later analysis to assign CDR3 sequences and most-parsimonious VDJ recombination scenarios. In a later analysis, each TCR beta chain was defined by its CDR3 amino acid sequence together with its V-gene family, and reads lacking a unique V-gene family were excluded. As a way to deal with suspected cross-contamination and a sequencing artifact, a later analysis dropped more than 500 nucleotide sequences that were highly shared and had low generation probability. A later analysis calculated a clonal expansion index for each public chain from normalized within-repertoire ranks of inferred template counts. In a later analysis, generation probabilities were computed with a VDJ recombination model fitted to out-of-frame rearrangements, and the resulting probabilities were checked against IGoR. In a later analysis, hypergeometric tests were used to score TCR-TCR, TCR-HLA and TCR-CMV co-occurrence, with a repertoire-size bias correction applied to TCR pairs. False discovery rates were estimated in a later analysis by permuting HLA or CMV assignments 20 times. In a later analysis, co-occurring TCRs were grouped using DBSCAN, with TCRdist sequence similarity added in when clustering inside HLA-allele-positive subsets. Repertoires with fewer than 30,000 or more than 120,000 public chains were left out of co-occurrence clustering, as were four to six repertoires with anomalous nucleotide sharing. In TCRdb, the immuneACCESS table is reduced to in-frame sequences with V and J assigned. These tables do not hold every clone; where another copy was compared, an unresolved V gene accounts for under half, and the others remain unexplained. V, J and clone size are taken as reported in that table, and D and trimming were inferred from the DNA itself. For this sample there are some 180,000 clones; around 80% appear just once. The ten largest clones represent roughly 1.4% of the sample.

To note about this clone: Its antigen is still unknown. No base-level quality is on record; no much larger clone is a single base apart.

Sequencing used PBMCs. The chain was built from TRBV6-1 and TRBJ2-1; 7 bases in between match TRBD2. This clonotype was sampled from a man aged 40-49 years in good health and CMV-seronegative. Read as DNA, the sequence is TGTGCCAGCACCCCTGGGCGGGGGACGAATGAGCAGTTCTTC. Its product reads: CASTPGRGTNEQFF.